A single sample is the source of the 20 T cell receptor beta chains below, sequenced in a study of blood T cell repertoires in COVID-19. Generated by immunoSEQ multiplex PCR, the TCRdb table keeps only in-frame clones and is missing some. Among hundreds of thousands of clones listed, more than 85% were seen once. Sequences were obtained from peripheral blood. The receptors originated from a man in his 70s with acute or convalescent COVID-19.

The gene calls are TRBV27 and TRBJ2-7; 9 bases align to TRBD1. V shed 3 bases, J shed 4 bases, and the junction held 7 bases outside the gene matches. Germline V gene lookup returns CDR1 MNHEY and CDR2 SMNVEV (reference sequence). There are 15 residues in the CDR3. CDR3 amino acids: CASSLTGQGSYEQYF. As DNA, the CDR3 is TGTGCCAGCAGTTTGACGGGACAGGGATCTTACGAGCAGTACTTC.

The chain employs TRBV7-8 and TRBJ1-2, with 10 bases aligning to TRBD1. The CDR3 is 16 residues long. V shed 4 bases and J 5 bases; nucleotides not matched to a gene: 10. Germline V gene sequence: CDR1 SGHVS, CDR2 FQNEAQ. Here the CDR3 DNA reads TGTGCCAGCAGCTCCCGGGACAGGGGCTTTTTTTATGGCTACACCTTC. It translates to CASSSRDRGFFYGYTF.

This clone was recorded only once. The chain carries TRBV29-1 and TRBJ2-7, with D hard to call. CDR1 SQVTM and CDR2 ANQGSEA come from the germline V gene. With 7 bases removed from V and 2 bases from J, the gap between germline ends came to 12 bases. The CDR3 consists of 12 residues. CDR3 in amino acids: CSALNPPYEQYF. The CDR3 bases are TGCAGCGCGTTAAATCCTCCCTACGAGCAGTACTTC.

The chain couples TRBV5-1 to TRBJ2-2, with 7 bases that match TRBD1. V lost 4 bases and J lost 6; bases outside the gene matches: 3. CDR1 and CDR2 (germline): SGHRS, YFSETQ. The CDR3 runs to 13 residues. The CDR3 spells CASSRQGPGELFF. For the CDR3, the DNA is TGCGCCAGCAGCCGACAGGGCCCCGGGGAGCTGTTTTTT.

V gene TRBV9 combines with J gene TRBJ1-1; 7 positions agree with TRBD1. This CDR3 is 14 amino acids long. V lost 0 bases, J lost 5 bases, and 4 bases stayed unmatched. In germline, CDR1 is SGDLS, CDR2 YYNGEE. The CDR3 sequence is CASSVGQGGTEAFF. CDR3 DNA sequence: TGTGCCAGCAGCGTAGGACAGGGCGGAACTGAAGCTTTCTTT.

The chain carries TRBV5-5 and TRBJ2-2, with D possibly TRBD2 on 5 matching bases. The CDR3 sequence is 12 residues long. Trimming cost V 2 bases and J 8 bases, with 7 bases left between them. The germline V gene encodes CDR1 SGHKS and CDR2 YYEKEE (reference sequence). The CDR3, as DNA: TGTGCCAGCAGCTTCCGGGAAGGGGAGCTGTTTTTT. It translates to CASSFREGELFF.

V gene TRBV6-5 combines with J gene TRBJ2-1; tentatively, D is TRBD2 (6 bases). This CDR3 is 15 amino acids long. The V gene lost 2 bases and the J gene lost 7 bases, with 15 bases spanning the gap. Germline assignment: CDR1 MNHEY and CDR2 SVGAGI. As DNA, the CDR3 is TGTGCCAGCAGTTACCTGGGGGGTAGAGGAAATGAGCAGTTCTTC. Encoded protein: CASSYLGGRGNEQFF.

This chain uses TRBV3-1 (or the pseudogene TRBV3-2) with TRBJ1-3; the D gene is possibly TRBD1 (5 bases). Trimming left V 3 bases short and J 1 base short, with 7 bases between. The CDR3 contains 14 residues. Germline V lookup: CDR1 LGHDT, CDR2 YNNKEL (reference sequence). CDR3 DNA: TGTGCCAGCAGCCAGACAGAGTCTGGAAACACCATATATTTT. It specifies CASSQTESGNTIYF.

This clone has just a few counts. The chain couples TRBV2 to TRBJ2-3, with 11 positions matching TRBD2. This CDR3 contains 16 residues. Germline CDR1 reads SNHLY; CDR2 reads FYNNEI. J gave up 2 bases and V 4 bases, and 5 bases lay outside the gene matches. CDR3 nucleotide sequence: TGTGCCAGCAGTGGGGCTAGCGGGGGGTACACAGATACGCAGTATTTT. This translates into CASSGASGGYTDTQYF.

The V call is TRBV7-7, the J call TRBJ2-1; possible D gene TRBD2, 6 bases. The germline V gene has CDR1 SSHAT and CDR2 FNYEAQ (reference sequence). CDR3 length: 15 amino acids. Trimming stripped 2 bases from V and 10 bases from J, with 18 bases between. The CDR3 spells CASSLTGTGVGEQFF. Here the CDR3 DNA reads TGTGCCAGCAGCTTAACCGGGACTGGGGTCGGGGAGCAGTTCTTC.

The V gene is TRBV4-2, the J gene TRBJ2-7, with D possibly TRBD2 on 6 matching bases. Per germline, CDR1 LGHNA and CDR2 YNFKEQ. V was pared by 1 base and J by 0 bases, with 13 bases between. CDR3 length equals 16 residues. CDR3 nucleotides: TGTGCCAGCAGCCAAGGGCCTAGCGCTAGCTCCTACGAGCAGTACTTC. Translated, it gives CASSQGPSASSYEQYF.

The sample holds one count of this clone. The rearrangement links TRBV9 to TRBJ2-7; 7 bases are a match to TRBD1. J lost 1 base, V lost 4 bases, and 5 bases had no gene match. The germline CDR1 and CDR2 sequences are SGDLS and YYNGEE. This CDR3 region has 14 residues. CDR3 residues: CASSPGQESYEQYF. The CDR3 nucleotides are TGTGCCAGCAGCCCAGGACAGGAGTCCTACGAGCAGTACTTC.

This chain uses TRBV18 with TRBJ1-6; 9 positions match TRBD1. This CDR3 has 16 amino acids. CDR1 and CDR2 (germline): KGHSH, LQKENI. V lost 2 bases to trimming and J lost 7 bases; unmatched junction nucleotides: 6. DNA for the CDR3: TGTGCCAGCTCACCATCTGGGACAGGGCTGAATTCACCCCTCCACTTT. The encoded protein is CASSPSGTGLNSPLHF.

CDR3: CASSPTGQGRHTF. As DNA, the CDR3 is TGTGCCAGCAGTCCTACCGGACAGGGCCGGCACACCTTC. The J gene is TRBJ1-2, the V gene TRBV27; 8 positions match TRBD1. The J segment lost 12 bases and the V segment lost 5 bases, leaving 11 bases of the junction unmatched. Germline CDR1 reads MNHEY; CDR2 reads SMNVEV (reference sequence). This CDR3 spans 13 amino acids.

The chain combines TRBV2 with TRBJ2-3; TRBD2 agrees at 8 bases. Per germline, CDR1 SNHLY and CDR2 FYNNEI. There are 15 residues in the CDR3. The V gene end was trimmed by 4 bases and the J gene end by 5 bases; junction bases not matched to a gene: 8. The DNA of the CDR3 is TGTGCCAGCAGTGCGGTAGTCGCGGGAGGAGATACGCAGTATTTT. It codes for CASSAVVAGGDTQYF.

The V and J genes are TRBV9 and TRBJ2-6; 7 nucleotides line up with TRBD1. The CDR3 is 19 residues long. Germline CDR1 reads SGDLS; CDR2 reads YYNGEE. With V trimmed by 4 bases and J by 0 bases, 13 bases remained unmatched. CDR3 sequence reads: CASSSRSGQEHSGANVLTF. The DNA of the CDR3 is TGTGCCAGCAGCTCACGTAGTGGACAGGAACACTCTGGGGCCAACGTCCTGACTTTC.

CDR3 in amino acids: CASSRGTSVPGEQYF. The DNA of the CDR3 is TGTGCCAGCAGTCGGGGGACTAGCGTTCCCGGCGAGCAGTACTTC. V gene TRBV6-2 or TRBV6-3 combines with J gene TRBJ2-7, with TRBD2 matching over 10 bases. CDR1 is MNHEY, CDR2 SVGEGT, per germline. The J segment lost 6 bases and the V segment lost 5 bases, leaving 10 bases of the junction unmatched. This CDR3 has 15 amino acids.

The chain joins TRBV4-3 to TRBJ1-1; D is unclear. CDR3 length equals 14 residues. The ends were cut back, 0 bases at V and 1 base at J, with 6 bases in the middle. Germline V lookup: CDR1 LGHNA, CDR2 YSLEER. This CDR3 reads CASSQDYWNTEAFF. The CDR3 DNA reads TGCGCCAGCAGCCAAGATTATTGGAACACTGAAGCTTTCTTT.

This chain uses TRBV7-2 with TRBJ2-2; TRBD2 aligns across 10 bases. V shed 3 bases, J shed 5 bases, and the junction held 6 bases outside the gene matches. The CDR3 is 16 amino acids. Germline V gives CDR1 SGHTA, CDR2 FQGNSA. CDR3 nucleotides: TGTGCCAGCAGCTTTCGCAGCGGGGGGGCAACCGGGGAGCTGTTTTTT. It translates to CASSFRSGGATGELFF.

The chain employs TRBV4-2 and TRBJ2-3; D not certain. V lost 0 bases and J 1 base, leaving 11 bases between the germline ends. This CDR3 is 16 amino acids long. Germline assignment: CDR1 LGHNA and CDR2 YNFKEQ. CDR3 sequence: CASSQDLSQGTDTQYF. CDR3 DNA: TGTGCCAGCAGCCAAGATCTAAGCCAGGGCACAGATACGCAGTATTTT.